Below, 6 T cell receptor beta chains from the same sample are listed, as sequenced in a study of PD-1 blockade in classical Hodgkin lymphoma. Sequenced by immunoSEQ multiplex PCR; TCRdb stores in-frame clones only, minus some. Seen here are tens of thousands of clones, around 76% observed once, and the top ten hold 10% to 15%. Time point noted: cycle 4 day 1 (C4D1), after 5 to 7 weeks of nivolumab. The patients all showed relapse after autologous stem cell transplantation, while their brentuximab vedotin exposure varied. The sample consisted of peripheral blood mononuclear cells (PBMCs), taken before the fourth cycle of nivolumab. The receptors come from a human donor with classical Hodgkin lymphoma.

This clone occurred a few times. This chain links TRBV5-4 with TRBJ2-3, with 7 bases that match TRBD1. Unmatched junction bases numbered 5, after V lost 5 bases and J lost 2 bases. The CDR3 is made up of 14 amino acids. Germline loops: CDR1 SGHNT, CDR2 YYREEE (reference sequence). The CDR3 loop is CASRKQGPTDTQYF. The DNA of the CDR3 is TGTGCCAGCAGAAAACAGGGGCCCACAGATACGCAGTATTTT.

V is TRBV7-6 and J is TRBJ2-7; 12 bases line up with TRBD1. The CDR3 has 16 amino acids. V was clipped by 4 bases and J by 3 bases; unmatched bases: 7. Per germline, CDR1 SGHVS and CDR2 FNYEAQ. CDR3 region: CASSSTGTGGFYEQYF. The CDR3 DNA follows: TGTGCCAGCAGCTCAACCGGGACAGGGGGCTTCTACGAGCAGTACTTC.

This clone came up once. The chain uses TRBV6-5 and TRBJ2-5; D call uncertain. The ends were cut back, 3 bases at V and 5 bases at J, with 4 bases in the middle. This CDR3 has 11 amino acids. The germline CDR1 and CDR2 sequences are MNHEY and SVGAGI. The CDR3 region has the DNA TGTGCCAGCAGTTATAAGGAGACCCAGTACTTC. Protein: CASSYKETQYF.

V gene TRBV5-4 combines with J gene TRBJ2-2; 14 bases align to TRBD2. Germline V CDR1 and CDR2: SGHNT, YYREEE (reference sequence). This CDR3 spans 16 amino acids. Germline trimming cut 5 bases from V and 8 bases from J; bases unmatched to any gene: 8. CDR3 amino acids: CASSTGLAGGGGELFF. As DNA, the CDR3 is TGTGCCAGCAGTACCGGACTAGCGGGAGGAGGGGGGGAGCTGTTTTTT.

The V call is TRBV7-3, the J call TRBJ2-7; D remains ambiguous. CDR3 length: 11 residues. The germline CDR1 and CDR2 sequences are SGHTA and FQGTGA. Trimming left V 5 bases short and J 6 bases short, with 8 bases between. This CDR3 reads CASSLWGEQYF. The CDR3 nucleotides read TGTGCCAGCAGCCTCTGGGGCGAGCAGTACTTC.

The rearrangement uses TRBV7-9 and TRBJ2-1; D ambiguous. CDR3 length: 13 residues. The V end lost 3 bases, the J end lost 7 bases, and 10 bases lay between the germline ends. CDR1 is SEHNR, CDR2 FQNEAQ, per germline (reference sequence). Here the CDR3 DNA reads TGTGCCAGCAGCTTCGTCCCCGGGAATGAGCAGTTCTTC. The encoded protein is CASSFVPGNEQFF.